These 2 T cell receptor beta chains came from one sample sequenced in a study of regulatory T cells in long-lasting Graves disease. iRepertoire HTBI primers and Arm-PCR of CDR3 regions built TCR beta libraries. TCRdb called the multiplex PCR reads again in MiXCR, with one record for every CDR3 protein. The table includes roughly 560,000 distinct CDR3 sequences, approximately 12% detected once. The time point denotes: newly diagnosed GD, antithyroid drugs for less than 3 months. Generation of the TCR library employed RNA extracted from PBMCs. This same sample was also part of a study on T cells in Graves' hyperthyroidism and ophthalmopathy.

The sample consisted of peripheral blood mononuclear cells (PBMCs), taken at new diagnosis, from a patient treated with antithyroid drugs. These receptors were obtained from a woman aged 25 to 39 with Graves disease.

Many counts were recorded for this clonotype. The chain employs TRBV20-1 and TRBJ2-1, with 11 bases matching TRBD2. V shed 0 bases, J shed 7 bases, and the junction held 8 bases outside the gene matches. Germline CDR1 and CDR2: DFQATT and SNEGSKA (reference sequence). This CDR3 is 16 amino acids long. The CDR3 region is CSARDLLAGVTNEQFF. The CDR3, as DNA: TGCAGTGCTAGAGACTTACTAGCGGGAGTTACGAATGAGCAGTTCTTC.

Ten or more counts support this clonotype. The rearrangement joins TRBV27 to TRBJ2-3; D is perhaps TRBD2 (5 bases). Germline V CDR1 and CDR2: MNHEY, SMNVEV (reference sequence). Trimming took 8 bases from V and 4 from J, leaving 13 bases between them. This CDR3 is 13 amino acids long. The DNA for the CDR3 is TGTGCCAGCGGAACTAGATTCCCAGATACGCAGTATTTT. This gives the protein CASGTRFPDTQYF.